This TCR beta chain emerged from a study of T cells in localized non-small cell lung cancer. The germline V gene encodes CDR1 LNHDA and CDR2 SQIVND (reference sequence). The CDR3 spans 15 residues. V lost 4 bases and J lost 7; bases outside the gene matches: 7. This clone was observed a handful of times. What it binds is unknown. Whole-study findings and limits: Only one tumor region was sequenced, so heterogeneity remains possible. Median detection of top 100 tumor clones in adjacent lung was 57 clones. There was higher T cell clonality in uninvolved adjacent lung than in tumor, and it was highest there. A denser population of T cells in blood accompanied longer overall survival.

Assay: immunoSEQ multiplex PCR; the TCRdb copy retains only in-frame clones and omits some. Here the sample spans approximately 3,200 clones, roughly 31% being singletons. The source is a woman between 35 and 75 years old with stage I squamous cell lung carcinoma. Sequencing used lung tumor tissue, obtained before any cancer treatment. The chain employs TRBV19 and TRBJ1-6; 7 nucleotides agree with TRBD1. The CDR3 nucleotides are TGTGCCAGTAGTACCACCGGGACAGAAAATTCACCCCTCCACTTT. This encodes CASSTTGTENSPLHF.